The source of this T cell receptor beta chain is a study of blood T cell repertoires in COVID-19. Across the study: Whether acute or convalescent, the COVID-19 samples came from the United States, Italy and Spain.

TCRdb's table, derived via immunoSEQ multiplex PCR, lists solely in-frame clones and lacks some. This table has just over 250,000 clones, about nine tenths appearing once. CDR1 is SGHDN, CDR2 FVKESK, per germline. Trimming removed 0 bases at V and 0 bases at J, with 8 bases between. CDR3 length: 15 amino acids. Sequencing used peripheral blood. The TCR comes from a man between 60 and 75 years old who had recovered from COVID-19. The chain is built from TRBV14 and TRBJ1-1; D is perhaps TRBD1 (5 bases). Written as DNA, the CDR3 is TGTGCCAGCAGCCAAGAGAACAGGCTGAACACTGAAGCTTTCTTT. Translating gives CASSQENRLNTEAFF.